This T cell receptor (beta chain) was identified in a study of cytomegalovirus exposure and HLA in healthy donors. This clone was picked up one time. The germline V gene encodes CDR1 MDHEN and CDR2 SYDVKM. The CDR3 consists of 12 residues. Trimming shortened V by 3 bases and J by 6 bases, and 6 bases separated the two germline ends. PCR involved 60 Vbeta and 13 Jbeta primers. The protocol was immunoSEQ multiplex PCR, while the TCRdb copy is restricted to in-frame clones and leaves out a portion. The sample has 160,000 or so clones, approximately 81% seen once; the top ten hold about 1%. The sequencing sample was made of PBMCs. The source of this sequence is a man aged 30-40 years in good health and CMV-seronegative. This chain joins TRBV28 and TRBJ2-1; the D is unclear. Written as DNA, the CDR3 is TGTGCCAGCAGTTTCGAGTTCAATGAGCAGTTCTTC. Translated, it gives CASSFEFNEQFF.